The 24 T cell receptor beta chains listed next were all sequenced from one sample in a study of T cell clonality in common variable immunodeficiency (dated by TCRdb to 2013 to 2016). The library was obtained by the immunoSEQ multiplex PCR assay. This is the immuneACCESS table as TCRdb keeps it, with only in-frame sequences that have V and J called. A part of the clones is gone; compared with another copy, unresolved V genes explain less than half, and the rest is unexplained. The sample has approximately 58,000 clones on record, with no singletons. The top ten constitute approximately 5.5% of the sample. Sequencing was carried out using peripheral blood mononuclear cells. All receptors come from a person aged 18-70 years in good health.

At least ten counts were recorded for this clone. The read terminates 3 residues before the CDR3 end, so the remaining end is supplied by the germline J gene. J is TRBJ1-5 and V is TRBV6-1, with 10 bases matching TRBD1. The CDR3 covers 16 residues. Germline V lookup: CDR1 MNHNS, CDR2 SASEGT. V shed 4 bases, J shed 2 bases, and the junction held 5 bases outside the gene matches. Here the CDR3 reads CASSVRQGAGNQPQHF. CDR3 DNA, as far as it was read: TGTGCCAGCAGTGTACGACAGGGGGCTGGCAATCAGCCC.

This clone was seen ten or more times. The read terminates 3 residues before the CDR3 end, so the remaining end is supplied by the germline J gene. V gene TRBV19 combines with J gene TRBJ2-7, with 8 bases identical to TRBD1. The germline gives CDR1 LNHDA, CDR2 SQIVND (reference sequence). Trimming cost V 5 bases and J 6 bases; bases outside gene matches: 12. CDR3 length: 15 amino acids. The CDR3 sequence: CASSAGRQGNFEQYF. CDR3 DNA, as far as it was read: TGTGCCAGTAGTGCTGGAAGACAGGGGAACTTCGAG.

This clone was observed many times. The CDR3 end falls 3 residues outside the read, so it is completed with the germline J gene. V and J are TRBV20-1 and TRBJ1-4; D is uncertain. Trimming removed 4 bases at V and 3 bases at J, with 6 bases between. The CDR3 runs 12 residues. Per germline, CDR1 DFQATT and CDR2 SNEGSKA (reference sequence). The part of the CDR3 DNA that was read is TGCAGTGCTATGGGCTCTAATGAAAAA. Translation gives CSAMGSNEK. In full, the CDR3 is CSAMGSNEKLFF.

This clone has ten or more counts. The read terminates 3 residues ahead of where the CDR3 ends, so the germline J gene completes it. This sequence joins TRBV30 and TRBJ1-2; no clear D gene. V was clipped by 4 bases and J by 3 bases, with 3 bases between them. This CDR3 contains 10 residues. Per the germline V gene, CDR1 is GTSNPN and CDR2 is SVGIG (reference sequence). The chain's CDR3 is CAWNYYGYTF. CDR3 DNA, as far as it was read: TGTGCCTGGAACTACTATGGC.

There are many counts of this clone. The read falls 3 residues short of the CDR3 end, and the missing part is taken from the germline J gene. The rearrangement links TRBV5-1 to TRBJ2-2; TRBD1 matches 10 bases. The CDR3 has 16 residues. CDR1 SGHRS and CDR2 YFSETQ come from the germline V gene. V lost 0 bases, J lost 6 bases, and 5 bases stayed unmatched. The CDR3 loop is CASSLGQGAWAGELFF. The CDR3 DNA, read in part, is TGCGCCAGCAGCTTGGGACAGGGGGCATGGGCCGGGGAG. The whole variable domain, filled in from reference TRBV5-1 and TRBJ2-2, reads KAGVTQTPRYLIKTRGQQVTLSCSPISGHRSVSWYQQTPGQGLQFLFEYFSETQRNKGNFPGRFSGRQFSNSRSEMNVSTLELGDSALYLCASSLGQGAWAGELFFGEGSRLTVL.

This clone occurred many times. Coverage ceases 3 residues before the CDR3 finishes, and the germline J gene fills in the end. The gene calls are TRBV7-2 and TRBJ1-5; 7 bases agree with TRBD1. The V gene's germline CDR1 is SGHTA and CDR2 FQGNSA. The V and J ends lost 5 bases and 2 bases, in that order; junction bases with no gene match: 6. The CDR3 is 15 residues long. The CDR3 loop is CASSAGTAGNQPQHF. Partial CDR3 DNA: TGTGCCAGCAGCGCCGGGACAGCGGGCAATCAGCCC.

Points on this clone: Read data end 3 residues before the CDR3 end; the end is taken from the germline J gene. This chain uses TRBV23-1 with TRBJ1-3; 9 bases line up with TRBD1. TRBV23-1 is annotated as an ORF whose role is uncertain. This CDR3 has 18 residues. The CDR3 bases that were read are TGCGCCAGCAGTCAAGGGGGGAGTAATTCCCTGGGGACAGGGACC. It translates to CASSQGGSNSLGTGT. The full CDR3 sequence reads CASSQGGSNSLGTGTIYF.

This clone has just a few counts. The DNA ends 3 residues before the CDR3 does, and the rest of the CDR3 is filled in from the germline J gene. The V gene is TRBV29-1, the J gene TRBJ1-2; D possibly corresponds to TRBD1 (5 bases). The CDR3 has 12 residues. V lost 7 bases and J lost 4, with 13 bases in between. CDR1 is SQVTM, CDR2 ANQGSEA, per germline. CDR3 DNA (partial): TGCAGCGGTGTACAGGACCTCTATGGC. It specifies CSGVQDLYG. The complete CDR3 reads CSGVQDLYGYTF.

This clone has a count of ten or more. Here the CDR3 reads CASSEGYGAPYEQYF. CDR3 bases read: TGTGCCAGCAGTGAAGGGTACGGTGCACCCTACGAG. This sequence joins TRBV2 and TRBJ2-7; D unresolved. The sequence runs out 3 residues before the end of the CDR3; the remainder is reconstructed from the germline J gene. V was trimmed by 1 base and J by 2 bases, leaving 12 bases between them. The CDR3 is 15 amino acids. Germline CDR1 reads SNHLY; CDR2 reads FYNNEI.

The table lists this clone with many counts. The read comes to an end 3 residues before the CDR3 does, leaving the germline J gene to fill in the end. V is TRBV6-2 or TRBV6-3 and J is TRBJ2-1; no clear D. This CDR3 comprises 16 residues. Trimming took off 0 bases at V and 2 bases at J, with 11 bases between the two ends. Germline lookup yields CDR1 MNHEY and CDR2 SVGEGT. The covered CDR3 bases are TGTGCCAGCAGTTACTCCCCCGAGCCCCCCTACAATGAG. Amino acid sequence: CASSYSPEPPYNE. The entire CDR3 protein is CASSYSPEPPYNEQFF.

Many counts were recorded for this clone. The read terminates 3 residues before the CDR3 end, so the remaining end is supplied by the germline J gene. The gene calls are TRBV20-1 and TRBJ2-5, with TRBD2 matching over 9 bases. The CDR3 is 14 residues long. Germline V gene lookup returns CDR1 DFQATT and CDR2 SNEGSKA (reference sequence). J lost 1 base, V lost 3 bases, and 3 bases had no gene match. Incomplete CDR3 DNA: TGCAGTGCTAGGGCTAGCGGGATCCAAGAGACC. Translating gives CSARASGIQET. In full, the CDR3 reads CSARASGIQETQYF.

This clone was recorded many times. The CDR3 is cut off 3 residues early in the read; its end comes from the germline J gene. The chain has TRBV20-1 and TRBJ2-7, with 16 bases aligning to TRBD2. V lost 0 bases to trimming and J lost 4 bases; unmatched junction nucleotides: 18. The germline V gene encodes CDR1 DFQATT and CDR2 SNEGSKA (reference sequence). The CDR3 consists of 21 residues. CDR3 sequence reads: CSARDVFAGTSGRAGAYEQYF. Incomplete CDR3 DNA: TGCAGTGCTAGAGATGTTTTCGCGGGGACTAGCGGGAGGGCCGGTGCTTACGAG.

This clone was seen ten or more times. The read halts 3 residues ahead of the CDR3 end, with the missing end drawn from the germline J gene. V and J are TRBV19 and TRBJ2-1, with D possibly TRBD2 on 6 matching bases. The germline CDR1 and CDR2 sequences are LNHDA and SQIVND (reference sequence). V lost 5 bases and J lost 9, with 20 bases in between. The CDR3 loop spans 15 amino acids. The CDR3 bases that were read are TGTGCCAGTAGTTTGGGGTATCGGGGGTATACTGAG. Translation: CASSLGYRGYTE. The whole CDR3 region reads CASSLGYRGYTEQFF.

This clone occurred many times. Partial CDR3 DNA: TGTGCCAGCACCCGACTAGCGGGAGGGAGTGAG. Its protein product is CASTRLAGGSE. The whole CDR3 sequence is CASTRLAGGSEQFF. The chain carries TRBV5-5 and TRBJ2-1, with 14 bases fitting TRBD2. The read is 3 residues too short to cover the CDR3 end, so that end is filled in from the germline J gene. The trim removed 6 bases at V and 9 bases at J, leaving 5 bases unmatched. The CDR3 has 14 amino acids. CDR1 is SGHKS, CDR2 YYEKEE, per germline (reference sequence).

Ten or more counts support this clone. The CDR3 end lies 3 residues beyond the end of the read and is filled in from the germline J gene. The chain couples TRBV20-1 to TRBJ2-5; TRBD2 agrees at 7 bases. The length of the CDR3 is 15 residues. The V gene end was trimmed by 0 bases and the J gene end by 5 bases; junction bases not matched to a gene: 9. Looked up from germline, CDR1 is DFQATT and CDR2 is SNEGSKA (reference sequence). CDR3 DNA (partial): TGCAGTGCTAGAGATCAGGCGGGAGATTTGGAGACC. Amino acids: CSARDQAGDLET. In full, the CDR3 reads CSARDQAGDLETQYF.

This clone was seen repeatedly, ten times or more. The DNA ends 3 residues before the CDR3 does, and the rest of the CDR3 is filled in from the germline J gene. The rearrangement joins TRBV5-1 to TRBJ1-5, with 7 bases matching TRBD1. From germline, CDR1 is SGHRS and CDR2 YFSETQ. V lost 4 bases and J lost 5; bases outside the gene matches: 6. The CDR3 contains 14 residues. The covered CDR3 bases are TGCGCCAGCAGCCTAGGGGGCATAGATCAGCCC. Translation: CASSLGGIDQP. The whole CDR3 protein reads CASSLGGIDQPQHF.

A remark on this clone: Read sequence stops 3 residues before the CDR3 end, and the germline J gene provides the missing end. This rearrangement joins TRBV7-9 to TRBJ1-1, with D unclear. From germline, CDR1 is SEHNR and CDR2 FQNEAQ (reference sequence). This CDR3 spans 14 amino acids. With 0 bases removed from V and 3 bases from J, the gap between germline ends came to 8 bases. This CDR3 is CASSLAGSDTEAFF. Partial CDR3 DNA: TGTGCCAGCAGCTTAGCAGGGTCGGACACTGAA. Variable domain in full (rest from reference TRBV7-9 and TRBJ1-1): DTGVSQNPRHKITKRGQNVTFRCDPISEHNRLYWYRQTLGQGPEFLTYFQNEAQLEKSRLLSDRFSAERPKGSFSTLEIQRTEQGDSAMYLCASSLAGSDTEAFFGQGTRLTVV.

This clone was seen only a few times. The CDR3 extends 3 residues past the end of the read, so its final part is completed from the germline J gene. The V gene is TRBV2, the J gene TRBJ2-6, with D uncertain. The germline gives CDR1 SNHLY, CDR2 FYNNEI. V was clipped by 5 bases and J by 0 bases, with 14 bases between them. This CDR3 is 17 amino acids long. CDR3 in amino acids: CASSILHANSGANVLTF. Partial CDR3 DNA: TGTGCCAGCAGTATCTTGCACGCGAACTCTGGGGCCAACGTC.

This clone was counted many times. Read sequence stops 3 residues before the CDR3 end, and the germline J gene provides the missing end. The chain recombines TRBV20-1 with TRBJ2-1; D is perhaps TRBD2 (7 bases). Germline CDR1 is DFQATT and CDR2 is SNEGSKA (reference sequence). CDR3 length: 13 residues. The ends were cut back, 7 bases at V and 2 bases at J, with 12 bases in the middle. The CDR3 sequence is CSERGQAYNEQFF. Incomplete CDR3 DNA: TGCAGTGAGCGGGGACAAGCCTACAATGAG.

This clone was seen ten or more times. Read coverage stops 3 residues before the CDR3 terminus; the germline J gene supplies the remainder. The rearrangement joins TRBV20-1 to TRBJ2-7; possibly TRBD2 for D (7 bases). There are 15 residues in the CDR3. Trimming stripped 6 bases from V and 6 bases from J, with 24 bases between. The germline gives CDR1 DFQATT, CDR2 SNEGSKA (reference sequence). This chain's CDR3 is CSAPTTGLEGGEQYF. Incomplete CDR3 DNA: TGCAGTGCCCCAACCACCGGACTAGAAGGGGGCGAG.

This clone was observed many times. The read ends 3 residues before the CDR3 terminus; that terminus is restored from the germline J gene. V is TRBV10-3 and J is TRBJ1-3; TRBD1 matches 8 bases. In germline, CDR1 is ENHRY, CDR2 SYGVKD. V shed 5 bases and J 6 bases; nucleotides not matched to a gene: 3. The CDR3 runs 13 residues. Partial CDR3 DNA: TGTGCCATCAGTCAGGGACAGGAAAACACC. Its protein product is CAISQGQENT. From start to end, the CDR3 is CAISQGQENTIYF.

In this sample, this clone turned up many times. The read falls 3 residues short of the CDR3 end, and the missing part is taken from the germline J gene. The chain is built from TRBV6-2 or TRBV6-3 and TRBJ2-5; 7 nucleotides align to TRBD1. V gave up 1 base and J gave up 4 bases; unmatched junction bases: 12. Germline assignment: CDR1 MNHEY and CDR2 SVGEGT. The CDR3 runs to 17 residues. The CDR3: CASSYLETGKLRETQYF. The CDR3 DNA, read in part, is TGTGCCAGCAGTTACTTGGAGACAGGGAAGTTACGAGAGACC.

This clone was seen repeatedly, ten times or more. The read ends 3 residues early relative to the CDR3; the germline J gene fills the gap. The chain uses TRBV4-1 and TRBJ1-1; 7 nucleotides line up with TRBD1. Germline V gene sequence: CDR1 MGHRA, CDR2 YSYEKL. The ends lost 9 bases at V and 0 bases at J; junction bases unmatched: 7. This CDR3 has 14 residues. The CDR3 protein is CASRGQTMNTEAFF. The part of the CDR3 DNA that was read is TGCGCCAGTAGGGGGCAAACCATGAACACTGAA.

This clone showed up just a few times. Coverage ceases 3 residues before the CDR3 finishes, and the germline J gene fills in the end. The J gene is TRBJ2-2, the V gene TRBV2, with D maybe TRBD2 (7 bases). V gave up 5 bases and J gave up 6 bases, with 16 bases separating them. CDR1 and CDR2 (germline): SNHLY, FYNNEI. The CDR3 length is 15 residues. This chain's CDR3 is CASSPPRGGAGELFF. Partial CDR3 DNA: TGTGCCAGCAGTCCCCCCCGAGGGGGGGCCGGGGAG.